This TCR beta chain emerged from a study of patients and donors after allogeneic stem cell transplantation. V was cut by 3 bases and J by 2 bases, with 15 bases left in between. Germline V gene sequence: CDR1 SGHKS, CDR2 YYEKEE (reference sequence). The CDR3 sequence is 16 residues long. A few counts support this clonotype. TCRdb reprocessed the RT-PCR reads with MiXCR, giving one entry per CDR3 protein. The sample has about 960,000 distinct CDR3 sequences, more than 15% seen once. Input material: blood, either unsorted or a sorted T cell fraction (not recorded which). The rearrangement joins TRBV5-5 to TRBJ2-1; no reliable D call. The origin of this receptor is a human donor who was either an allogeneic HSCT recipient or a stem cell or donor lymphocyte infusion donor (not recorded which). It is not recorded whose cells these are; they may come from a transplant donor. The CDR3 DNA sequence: TGTGCCAGCAGCTCGATACACATGGCACCCTACAATGAGCAGTTCTTC. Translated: CASSSIHMAPYNEQFF.